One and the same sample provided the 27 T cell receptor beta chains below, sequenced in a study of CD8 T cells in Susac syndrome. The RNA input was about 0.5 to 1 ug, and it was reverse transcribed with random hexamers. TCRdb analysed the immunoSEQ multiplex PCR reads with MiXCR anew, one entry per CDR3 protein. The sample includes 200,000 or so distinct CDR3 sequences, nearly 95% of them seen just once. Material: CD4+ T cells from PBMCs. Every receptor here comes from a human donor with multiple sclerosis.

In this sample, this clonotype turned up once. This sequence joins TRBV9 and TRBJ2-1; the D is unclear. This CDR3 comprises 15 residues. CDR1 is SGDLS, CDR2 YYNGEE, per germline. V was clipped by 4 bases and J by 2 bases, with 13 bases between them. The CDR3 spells CASSFRTQPYNEQFF. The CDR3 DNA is TGTGCCAGCAGCTTCCGGACGCAACCCTACAATGAGCAGTTCTTC.

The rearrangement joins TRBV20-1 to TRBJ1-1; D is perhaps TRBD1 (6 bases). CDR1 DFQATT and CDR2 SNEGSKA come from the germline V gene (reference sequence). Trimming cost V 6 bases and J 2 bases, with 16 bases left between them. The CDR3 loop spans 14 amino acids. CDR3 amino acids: CSADQTGHNTEAFF. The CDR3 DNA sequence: TGCAGTGCAGACCAGACAGGCCATAACACTGAAGCTTTCTTT.

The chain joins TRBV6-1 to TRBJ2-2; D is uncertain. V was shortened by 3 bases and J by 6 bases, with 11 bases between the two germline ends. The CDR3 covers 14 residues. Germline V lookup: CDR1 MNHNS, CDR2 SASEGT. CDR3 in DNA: TGTGCCAGCAGTGACACCTTAGGAGCCGGGGAGCTGTTTTTT. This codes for CASSDTLGAGELFF.

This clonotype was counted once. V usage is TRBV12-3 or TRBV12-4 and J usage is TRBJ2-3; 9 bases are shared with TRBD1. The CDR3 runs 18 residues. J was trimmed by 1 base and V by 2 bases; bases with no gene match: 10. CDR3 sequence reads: CASSLLGTGRFRTDTQYF. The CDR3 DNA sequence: TGTGCCAGCAGTTTATTGGGGACAGGGAGGTTCCGCACAGATACGCAGTATTTT.

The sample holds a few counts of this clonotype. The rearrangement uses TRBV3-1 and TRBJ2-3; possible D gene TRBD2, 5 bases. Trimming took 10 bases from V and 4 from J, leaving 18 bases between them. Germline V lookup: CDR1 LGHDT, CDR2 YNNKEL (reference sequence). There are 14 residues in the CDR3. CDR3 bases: TGTGCCACCGCCGAACTAGGTTCCGCAGATACGCAGTATTTT. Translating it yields CATAELGSADTQYF.

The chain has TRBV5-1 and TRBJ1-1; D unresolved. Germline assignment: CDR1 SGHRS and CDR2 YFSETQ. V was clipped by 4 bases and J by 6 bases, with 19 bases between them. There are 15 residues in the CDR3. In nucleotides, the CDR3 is TGCGCCAGCAGCCAAGGAGACCGACCCGGGCCTGAAGCTTTCTTT. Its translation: CASSQGDRPGPEAFF.

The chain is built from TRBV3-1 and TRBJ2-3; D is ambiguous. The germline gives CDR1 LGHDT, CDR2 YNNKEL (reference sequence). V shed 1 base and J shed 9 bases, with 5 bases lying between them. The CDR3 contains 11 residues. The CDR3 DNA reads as TGTGCCAGCAGCCAAGGGAACACGCAGTATTTT. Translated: CASSQGNTQYF.

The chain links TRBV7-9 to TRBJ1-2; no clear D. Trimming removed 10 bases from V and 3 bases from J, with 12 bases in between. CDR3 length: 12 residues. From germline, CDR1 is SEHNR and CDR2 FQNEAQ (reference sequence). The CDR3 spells CATDGVYYGYTF. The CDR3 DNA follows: TGTGCCACTGACGGGGTCTACTATGGCTACACCTTC.

The CDR3 DNA is TGTGCCAGCACCCTCGGGGGGGCCAACGTCCTGACTTTC. Translating it yields CASTLGGANVLTF. This rearrangement joins TRBV28 to TRBJ2-6; D call uncertain. CDR1 is MDHEN, CDR2 SYDVKM, per germline. V was cut by 7 bases and J by 4 bases, with 8 bases left in between. The CDR3 spans 13 residues.

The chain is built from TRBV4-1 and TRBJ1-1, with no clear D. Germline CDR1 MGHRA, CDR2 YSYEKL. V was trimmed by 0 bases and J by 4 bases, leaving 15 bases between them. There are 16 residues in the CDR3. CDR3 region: CASSQDPGGGRTEAFF. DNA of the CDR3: TGCGCCAGCAGCCAAGATCCGGGAGGAGGGCGCACTGAAGCTTTCTTT.

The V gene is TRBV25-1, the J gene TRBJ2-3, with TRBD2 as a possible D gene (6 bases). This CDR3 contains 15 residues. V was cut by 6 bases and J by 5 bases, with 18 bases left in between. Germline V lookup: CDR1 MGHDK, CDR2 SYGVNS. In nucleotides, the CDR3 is TGTGCCAGCAGCAAACTAGCAGCCCGCGGAGATACGCAGTATTTT. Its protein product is CASSKLAARGDTQYF.

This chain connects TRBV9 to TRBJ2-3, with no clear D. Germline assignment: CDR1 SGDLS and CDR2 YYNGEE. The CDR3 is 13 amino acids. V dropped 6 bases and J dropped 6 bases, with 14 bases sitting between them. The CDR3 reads CASNFGSPDTQYF. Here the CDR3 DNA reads TGTGCCAGCAACTTCGGATCTCCGGATACGCAGTATTTT.

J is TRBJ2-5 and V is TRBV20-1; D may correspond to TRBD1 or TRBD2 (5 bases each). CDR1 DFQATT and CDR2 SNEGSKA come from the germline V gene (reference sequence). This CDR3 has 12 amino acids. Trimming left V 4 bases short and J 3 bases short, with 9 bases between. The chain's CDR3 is CSATGPKETQYF. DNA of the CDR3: TGCAGTGCTACGGGACCTAAAGAGACCCAGTACTTC.

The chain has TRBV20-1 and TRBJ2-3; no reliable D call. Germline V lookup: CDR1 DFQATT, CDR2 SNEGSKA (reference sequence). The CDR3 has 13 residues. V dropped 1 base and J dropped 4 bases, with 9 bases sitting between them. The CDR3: CSARGLSADTQYF. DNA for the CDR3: TGCAGTGCTAGAGGGCTGAGCGCAGATACGCAGTATTTT.

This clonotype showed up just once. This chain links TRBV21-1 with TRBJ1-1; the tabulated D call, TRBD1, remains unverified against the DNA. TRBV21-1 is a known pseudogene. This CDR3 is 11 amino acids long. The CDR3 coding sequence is TGTGCCAGCACACCGCAGGGGGAAGCTTTCTTT. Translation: CASTPQGEAFF.

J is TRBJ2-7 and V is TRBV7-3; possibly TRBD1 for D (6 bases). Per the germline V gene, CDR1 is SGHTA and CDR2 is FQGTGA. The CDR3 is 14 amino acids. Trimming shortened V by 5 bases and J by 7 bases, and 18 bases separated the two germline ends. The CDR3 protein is CASSRMGTSGEQYF. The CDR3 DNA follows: TGTGCCAGCAGCCGGATGGGGACATCCGGGGAGCAGTACTTC.

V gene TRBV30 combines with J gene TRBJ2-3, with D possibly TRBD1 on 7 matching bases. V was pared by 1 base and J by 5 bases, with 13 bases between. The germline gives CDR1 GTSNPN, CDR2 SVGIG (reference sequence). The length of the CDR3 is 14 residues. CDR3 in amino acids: CAWSDGGGQDTQYF. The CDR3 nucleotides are TGTGCCTGGAGTGACGGAGGGGGCCAAGATACGCAGTATTTT.

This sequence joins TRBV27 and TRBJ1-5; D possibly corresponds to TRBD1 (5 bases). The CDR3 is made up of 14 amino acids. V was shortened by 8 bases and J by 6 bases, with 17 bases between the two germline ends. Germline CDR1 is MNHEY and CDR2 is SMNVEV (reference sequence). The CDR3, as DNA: TGTGCCAGCGGGTACGTGGGGGTCAGTCAGCCCCAGCATTTT. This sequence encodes CASGYVGVSQPQHF.

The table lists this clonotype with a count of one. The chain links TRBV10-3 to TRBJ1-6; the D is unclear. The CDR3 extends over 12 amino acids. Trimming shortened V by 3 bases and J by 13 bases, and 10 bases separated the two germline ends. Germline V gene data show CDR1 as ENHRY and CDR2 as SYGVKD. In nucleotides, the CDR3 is TGTGCCATCAGTGACAGGTTCGAGCCCCTCCACTTT. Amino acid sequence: CAISDRFEPLHF.

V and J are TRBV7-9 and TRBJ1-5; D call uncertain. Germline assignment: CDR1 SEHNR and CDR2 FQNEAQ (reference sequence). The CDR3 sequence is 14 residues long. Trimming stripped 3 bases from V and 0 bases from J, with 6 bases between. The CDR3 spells CASSFLGSNQPQHF. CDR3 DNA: TGTGCCAGCAGCTTCTTGGGTAGCAATCAGCCCCAGCATTTT. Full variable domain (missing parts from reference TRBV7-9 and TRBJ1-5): DTGVSQNPRHKITKRGQNVTFRCDPISEHNRLYWYRQTLGQGPEFLTYFQNEAQLEKSRLLSDRFSAERPKGSFSTLEIQRTEQGDSAMYLCASSFLGSNQPQHFGDGTRLSIL.

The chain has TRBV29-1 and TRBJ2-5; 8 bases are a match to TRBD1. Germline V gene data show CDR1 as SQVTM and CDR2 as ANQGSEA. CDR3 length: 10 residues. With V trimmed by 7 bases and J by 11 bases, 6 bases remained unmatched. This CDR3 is CSGDDRGQYF. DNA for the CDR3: TGCAGCGGAGACGACAGGGGACAGTACTTC.

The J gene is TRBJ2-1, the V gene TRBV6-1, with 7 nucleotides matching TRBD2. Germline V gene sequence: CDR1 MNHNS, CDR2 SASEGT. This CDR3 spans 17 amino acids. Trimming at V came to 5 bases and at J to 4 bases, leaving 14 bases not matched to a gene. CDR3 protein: CASSLGTRDYKYNEQFF. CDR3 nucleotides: TGTGCCAGCAGTCTGGGGACCAGGGACTATAAATACAATGAGCAGTTCTTC.

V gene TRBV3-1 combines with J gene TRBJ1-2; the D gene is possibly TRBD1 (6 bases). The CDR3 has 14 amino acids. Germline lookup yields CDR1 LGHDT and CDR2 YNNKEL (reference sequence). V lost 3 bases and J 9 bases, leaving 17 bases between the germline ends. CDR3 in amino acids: CASSHNGGQTSYTF. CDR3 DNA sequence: TGTGCCAGCAGCCACAATGGAGGACAGACGAGCTACACCTTC.

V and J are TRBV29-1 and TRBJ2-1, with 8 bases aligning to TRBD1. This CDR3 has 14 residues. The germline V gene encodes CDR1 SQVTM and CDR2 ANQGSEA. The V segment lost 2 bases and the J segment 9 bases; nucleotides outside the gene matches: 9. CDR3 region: CSVEQQGARIEQFF. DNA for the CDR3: TGCAGCGTTGAACAGCAGGGGGCGCGGATTGAGCAGTTCTTC.

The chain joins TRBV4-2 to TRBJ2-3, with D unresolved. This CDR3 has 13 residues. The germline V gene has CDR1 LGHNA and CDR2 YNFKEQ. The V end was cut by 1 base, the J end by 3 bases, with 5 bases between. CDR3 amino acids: CASSQVVTDTQYF. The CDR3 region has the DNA TGTGCCAGCAGCCAAGTAGTAACAGATACGCAGTATTTT.

The CDR3 loop is CASSQGFGGEEQFF. The CDR3 region has the DNA TGTGCCAGCAGCCAAGGCTTTGGGGGGGAGGAGCAGTTCTTC. The chain joins TRBV3-1 to TRBJ2-1, with 7 positions matching TRBD2. CDR3 length: 14 residues. J gave up 10 bases and V 1 base, and 7 bases lay outside the gene matches. The germline V gene has CDR1 LGHDT and CDR2 YNNKEL (reference sequence).

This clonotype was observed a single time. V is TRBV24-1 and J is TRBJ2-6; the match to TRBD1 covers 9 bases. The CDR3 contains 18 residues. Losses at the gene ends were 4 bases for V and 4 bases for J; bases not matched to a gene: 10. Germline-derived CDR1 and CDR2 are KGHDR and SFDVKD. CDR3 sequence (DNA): TGTGCCACCAGTGAGAGACAGGGGGGGGCCCAAGGGGCCAACGTCCTGACTTTC. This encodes CATSERQGGAQGANVLTF.